The clone carrying this TCR beta chain has ten or more counts. Its antigen is as yet unknown. As TCR cDNA was made by 5'RACE template switching, a universal primer site and UMIs were added. TCRdb analysed the 5' RACE reads with MiXCR anew, one entry per CDR3 protein. The table has 30,000 or so distinct CDR3 sequences, 4.4% seen once; the top ten hold roughly half. The V gene's germline CDR1 is DFQATT and CDR2 SNEGSKA (reference sequence). V lost 1 base to trimming and J lost 0 bases, with 7 bases between them. The CDR3 loop spans 13 amino acids. The data are from a study of T cells after yellow fever vaccination. Study results and limitations: A small share of clonotypes appeared in both CD4 and CD8 compartments. Contaminating bulk clonotypes could be abundant in FACS-sorted repertoires. Researchers report a weaker secondary response that nonetheless peaked faster, day 5 versus 15.

This chain joins TRBV20-1 and TRBJ2-7; D remains ambiguous. The sequence came from a man aged 30 to 39 who received the YFV17D yellow fever vaccine. The sample in question was CD8+ T cells sorted from PBMCs, obtained 5 days after the yellow fever booster vaccination. Here the CDR3 reads CSARVKSSYEQYF. The CDR3 DNA is TGCAGTGCTAGAGTCAAGAGCTCCTACGAGCAGTACTTC.